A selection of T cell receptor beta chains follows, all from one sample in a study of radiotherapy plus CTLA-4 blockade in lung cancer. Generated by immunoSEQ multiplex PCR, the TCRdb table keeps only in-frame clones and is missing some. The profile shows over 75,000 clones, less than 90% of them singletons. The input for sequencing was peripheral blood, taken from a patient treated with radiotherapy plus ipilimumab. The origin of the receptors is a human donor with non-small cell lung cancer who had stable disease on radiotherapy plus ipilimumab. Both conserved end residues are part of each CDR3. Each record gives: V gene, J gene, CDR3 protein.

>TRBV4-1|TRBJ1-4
CASSKTGVPTNEKLFF
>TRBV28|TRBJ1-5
CASRNPGQNQPQHF
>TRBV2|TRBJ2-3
CASSWARGTDTQYF
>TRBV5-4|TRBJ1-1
CASSLDLSGSGTEAFF
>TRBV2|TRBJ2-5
CASSQSSGGQETQYF
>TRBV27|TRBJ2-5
CASSPDRGWETQYF
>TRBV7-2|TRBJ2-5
CASSPRGETQYF
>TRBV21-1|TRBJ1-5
CASSKDCRGPDQPQHF
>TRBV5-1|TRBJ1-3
CASSLLGGSGNTIYF
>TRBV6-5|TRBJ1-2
CASSYGVPGIYGYTF
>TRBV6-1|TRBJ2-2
CASVPLAVNTGELFF
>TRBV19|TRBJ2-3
CASRETGGASDTQYF
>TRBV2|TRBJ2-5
CASSGSSGRIETQYF
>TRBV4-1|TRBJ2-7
CASSQASGRGVHYEQYF
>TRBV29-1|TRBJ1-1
CSVDRGAGVSAFF
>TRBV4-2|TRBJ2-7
CASSQDLQTGWKAYEQYF
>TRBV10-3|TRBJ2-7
CASNDRGRNEQYF
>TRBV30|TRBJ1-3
CAWSVERGRGNTIYF
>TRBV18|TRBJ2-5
CASSPDWGGETQYF
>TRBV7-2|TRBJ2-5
CASSPRQGTRTETQYF
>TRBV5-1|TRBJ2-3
CASSLAGASTDTQYF
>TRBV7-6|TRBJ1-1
CTSSSDLNTEAFF
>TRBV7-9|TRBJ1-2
CASRQAGANYGYTF
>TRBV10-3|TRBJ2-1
CAISHRTGGASNEQFF
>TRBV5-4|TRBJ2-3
CASNLGGGGADTQYF
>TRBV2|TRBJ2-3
CASIRDHSTDTQYF
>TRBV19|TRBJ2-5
CASSFAEETQYF
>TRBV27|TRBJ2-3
CASTPGSGALGTQYF
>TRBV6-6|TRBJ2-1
CASSYPPGSSYNEQFF
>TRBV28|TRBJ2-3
CASSLGTSGGSSTDTQYF
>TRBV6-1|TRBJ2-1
CASSATSGDYNEQFF
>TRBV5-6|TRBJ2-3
CASSLEGPHRTDTQYF
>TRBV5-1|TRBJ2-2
CASSPMGTSGTGELFF
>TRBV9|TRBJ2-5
CASSVVAGGPEGETQYF
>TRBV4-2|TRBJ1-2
CASSQDVNGYTF
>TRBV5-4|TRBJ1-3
CASSSDGSSGNTIYF
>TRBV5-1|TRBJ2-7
CASSNDMGQGYEQYF
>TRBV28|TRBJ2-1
CASYDRSSYNEQFF
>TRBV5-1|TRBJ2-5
CASSLGVGLYVETQYF
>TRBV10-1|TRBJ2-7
CATGVAGADEQYF
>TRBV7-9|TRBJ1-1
CASSLSLGRSNTEAFF
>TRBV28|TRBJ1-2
CASSPGQSNYGYTF
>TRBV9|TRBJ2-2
CASSPLGGAYTGELFF
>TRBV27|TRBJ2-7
CASGPFAGGHEQYF
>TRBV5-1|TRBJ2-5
CASSLVPPTRISETQYF
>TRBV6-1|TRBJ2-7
CASSYRYEQYF
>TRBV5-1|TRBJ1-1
CASRSNPQGENTEAFF
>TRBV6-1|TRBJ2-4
CASSESGANIQYF
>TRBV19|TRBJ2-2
CATLRQGALENTGELFF
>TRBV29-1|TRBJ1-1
CSVEMVVAWGLQVF
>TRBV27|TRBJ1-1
CASSLTGYKGTEAFF
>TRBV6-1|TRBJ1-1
CASGRTETLNTEAFF
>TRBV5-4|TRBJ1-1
CASSLGAGVNTEAFF
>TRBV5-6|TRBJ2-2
CASSLARGIGELFF
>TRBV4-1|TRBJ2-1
CASSQTKGVPVGEQFF
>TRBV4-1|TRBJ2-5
CASSPPLGPETQYF